The source of this T cell receptor (beta chain) is a study of T cells in tumors after PD-1 blockade. About the research overall: Daily vismodegib 150 mg continued in a subset of anti-PD-1-treated patients. Blood samples averaged around 110,000 templates (range about 23,000-260,000) and 36,000 or so unique clonotypes.

Study outcomes and limitations: Some novel exhausted tumor clones appeared in pre-treatment blood, suggesting peripheral recruitment.

Genomic DNA template from tumor biopsies or peripheral blood, roughly 616 ng to 6,500 ng input. Produced via immunoSEQ multiplex PCR; TCRdb's table is partial and in-frame only. The sample holds some 48,000 clones; 75% to 85% are singletons and the top ten take over 15%. Per germline, CDR1 SQVTM and CDR2 ANQGSEA. CDR3 size: 12 residues. V was pared by 6 bases and J by 4 bases, with 10 bases between. In regard to this clone: Its antigen is currently unknown.

The sequence came from a human donor with basal cell carcinoma. The chain combines TRBV29-1 with TRBJ1-3; D gene uncertain. The input for sequencing was PBMCs, taken before anti-PD-1 treatment. The DNA for the CDR3 is TGCAGCGTCTCTAGTCAAGGAAACACCATATATTTT. This sequence encodes CSVSSQGNTIYF. Based on the CDR3 plus reference TRBV29-1 and TRBJ1-3, the full variable domain is SAVISQKPSRDICQRGTSLTIQCQVDSQVTMMFWYRQQPGQSLTLIATANQGSEATYESGFVIDKFPISRPNLTFSTLTVSNMSPEDSSIYLCSVSSQGNTIYFGEGSWLTVV.